This TCR beta chain was identified in a study of Ad26.COV2.S vaccination and SARS-CoV-2 variants. General study points: Analyses of TCR breadth and depth may have underestimated total T cell responses. Non-spike TCR breadth did not differ much between vaccine and placebo recipients. Those who received the vaccine showed greater spike-specific TCR breadth than those given placebo. In vaccinated individuals, spike-specific CD8+ and CD4+ T cell responses reportedly displayed substantial breadth.

About this clone itself: What it recognizes is unknown.

Losses at the gene ends were 4 bases for V and 7 bases for J; bases not matched to a gene: 13. This CDR3 is built from 16 residues. Per germline, CDR1 SGDLS and CDR2 YYNGEE. The protocol was immunoSEQ multiplex PCR, while the TCRdb copy is restricted to in-frame clones and leaves out a portion. The sample includes about 97,000 clones, about three quarters of them seen just once. The chain links TRBV9 to TRBJ1-4; 7 bases fit TRBD1. Specimen: peripheral blood, collected after recovery from COVID-19. This clonotype was sampled from a human donor who had recovered from COVID-19. The DNA of the CDR3 is TGTGCCAGCAGCTTTGGGCCGGGACAGATATCTGAAAAACTGTTTTTT. This codes for CASSFGPGQISEKLFF.